Listed below are T cell receptor beta chains from one sample, sequenced in a study of blood T cells in healthy people across ages. A single record per CDR3 protein comes from TCRdb applying MiXCR to the 5' RACE reads. The repertoire holds about 1.7 million distinct CDR3 sequences, roughly 30% seen once, with about 7.7% in the top ten. Sample: blood. All receptors derive from a woman between 25 and 40 years old in good health. CDR3s include the opening cysteine and the closing phenylalanine or tryptophan. Each record gives: CDR3 protein, CDR3 DNA, clone size, J gene, V gene, D gene. A D gene is named only where the DNA matches it firmly. Clone size is stated in some rows and not others, as once, few, many or a class when expanded.

CDR3aa: CASSHQTRNTGELFF; CDR3nt: TGCGCCAGCAGCCATCAGACTAGGAACACCGGGGAGCTGTTTTTT; abundance: .; j_gene: TRBJ2-2; v_gene: TRBV5-1; d_gene: .
CDR3aa: CASSSAGESGCTF; CDR3nt: TGCGCCAGCAGCTCGGCAGGGGAGAGTGGCTGCACCTTC; abundance: .; j_gene: TRBJ1-2; v_gene: TRBV5-1; d_gene: .
CDR3aa: CASSLVRRVDTQYF; CDR3nt: TGCGCCAGCAGCTTGGTCCGGCGGGTAGATACGCAGTATTTT; abundance: .; j_gene: TRBJ2-3; v_gene: TRBV5-1; d_gene: .
CDR3aa: CASSLPGGQGTGELFF; CDR3nt: TGCGCCAGCAGCTTGCCGGGGGGCCAGGGGACCGGGGAGCTGTTTTTT; abundance: .; j_gene: TRBJ2-2; v_gene: TRBV5-1; d_gene: .
CDR3aa: CASRISGDTQYF; CDR3nt: TGTGCCAGCAGAATCAGTGGGGATACGCAGTATTTT; abundance: few; j_gene: TRBJ2-3; v_gene: TRBV12-3/TRBV12-4; d_gene: .
CDR3aa: CASSLGPLSDPLANYGYTF; CDR3nt: TGTGCCAGCAGCTTAGGTCCACTATCCGACCCACTTGCTAACTATGGCTACACCTTC; abundance: many; j_gene: TRBJ1-2; v_gene: TRBV7-2; d_gene: .
CDR3aa: CASSPRGGGRWNEQFF; CDR3nt: TGTGCCAGCAGTCCCCGGGGGGGCGGGAGATGGAATGAGCAGTTCTTC; abundance: .; j_gene: TRBJ2-1; v_gene: TRBV6-2/TRBV6-3; d_gene: TRBD2
CDR3aa: CASSGSSGYTGELFF; CDR3nt: TGTGCCAGCAGCGGATCTAGCGGATACACCGGGGAGCTGTTTTTT; abundance: few; j_gene: TRBJ2-2; v_gene: TRBV9; d_gene: TRBD2
CDR3aa: CASSEGRGLVYSGKNIQYF; CDR3nt: TGCGCCAGCAGCGAAGGCCGGGGACTAGTGTATAGCGGCAAAAACATTCAGTACTTC; abundance: .; j_gene: TRBJ2-4; v_gene: TRBV4-1; d_gene: TRBD2
CDR3aa: CSASSGGGPDTEAFF; CDR3nt: TGCAGTGCTAGTTCTGGGGGCGGACCGGACACTGAAGCTTTCTTT; abundance: .; j_gene: TRBJ1-1; v_gene: TRBV20-1; d_gene: .
CDR3aa: CASSRTADMQYF; CDR3nt: TGTGCCAGCAGTAGAACCGCAGATATGCAGTATTTT; abundance: .; j_gene: TRBJ2-3; v_gene: TRBV12-3/TRBV12-4; d_gene: .
CDR3aa: CASSQDGQGGYAFF; CDR3nt: TGTGCCAGCAGCCAAGACGGGCAGGGAGGGTACGCTTTCTTT; abundance: .; j_gene: TRBJ1-1; v_gene: TRBV4-2; d_gene: .
CDR3aa: CASSESGGDTYEQYF; CDR3nt: TGTGCCAGCAGTGAAAGCGGGGGGGACACCTACGAGCAGTACTTC; abundance: few; j_gene: TRBJ2-7; v_gene: TRBV2; d_gene: TRBD2
CDR3aa: CASSLGRDHETQYF; CDR3nt: TGCGCCAGCAGCTTGGGCAGGGACCATGAGACCCAGTACTTC; abundance: .; j_gene: TRBJ2-5; v_gene: TRBV5-1; d_gene: .
CDR3aa: CASSLSVRAPIGSGELFF; CDR3nt: TGTGCCAGCAGTTTATCAGTTCGTGCTCCCATCGGAAGCGGGGAGCTGTTTTTT; abundance: .; j_gene: TRBJ2-2; v_gene: TRBV27; d_gene: .
CDR3aa: CAVSGGGLYNEQFF; CDR3nt: TGTGCCGTCAGCGGGGGGGGGCTCTACAATGAGCAGTTCTTC; abundance: once; j_gene: TRBJ2-1; v_gene: TRBV7-2; d_gene: TRBD2
CDR3aa: CASGASGSRYNEQFF; CDR3nt: TGTGCTAGTGGGGCTAGCGGGAGCCGGTACAATGAGCAGTTCTTC; abundance: many; j_gene: TRBJ2-1; v_gene: TRBV12-5; d_gene: TRBD2
CDR3aa: CSARGTSGGSYEQYF; CDR3nt: TGCAGTGCTAGGGGGACTAGCGGGGGATCCTACGAGCAGTACTTC; abundance: many; j_gene: TRBJ2-7; v_gene: TRBV20-1; d_gene: TRBD2
CDR3aa: CASSFEPQHF; CDR3nt: TGTGCCAGCAGCTTCGAACCCCAGCATTTT; abundance: many; j_gene: TRBJ1-5; v_gene: TRBV28; d_gene: .
CDR3aa: CSSARASGYGYTF; CDR3nt: TGCAGCTCTGCCCGGGCCTCTGGCTATGGCTACACCTTC; abundance: few; j_gene: TRBJ1-2; v_gene: TRBV29-1; d_gene: .
CDR3aa: CASRYSRERGEQFF; CDR3nt: TGTGCCAGCAGATACTCGCGAGAGAGAGGTGAGCAGTTCTTC; abundance: few; j_gene: TRBJ2-1; v_gene: TRBV6-5; d_gene: .
CDR3aa: CARRTNEKLFF; CDR3nt: TGTGCCAGGAGAACTAATGAAAAACTGTTTTTT; abundance: few; j_gene: TRBJ1-4; v_gene: TRBV7-3; d_gene: .
CDR3aa: CAISETEVPGGHTF; CDR3nt: TGTGCCATCAGTGAGACGGAGGTCCCGGGGGGCCACACCTTC; abundance: many; j_gene: TRBJ1-2; v_gene: TRBV10-3; d_gene: .
CDR3aa: CSASLYRTSDTGELFF; CDR3nt: TGCAGTGCTAGTCTATATAGGACTAGCGACACCGGGGAGCTGTTTTTT; abundance: .; j_gene: TRBJ2-2; v_gene: TRBV20-1; d_gene: TRBD2
CDR3aa: CASSPRVGYEQYF; CDR3nt: TGTGCCAGCAGCCCCCGGGTGGGCTACGAGCAGTACTTC; abundance: many; j_gene: TRBJ2-7; v_gene: TRBV9; d_gene: .
CDR3aa: CASSLDLTGEQFF; CDR3nt: TGTGCCAGCAGCTTAGATTTAACGGGGGAGCAGTTCTTC; abundance: few; j_gene: TRBJ2-1; v_gene: TRBV11-2; d_gene: .
CDR3aa: CASSLDSLANEQYF; CDR3nt: TGTGCCAGCAGCTTAGATTCACTGGCGAATGAGCAGTACTTC; abundance: .; j_gene: TRBJ2-7; v_gene: TRBV11-2; d_gene: .
CDR3aa: CASRQDSRRNNEQFF; CDR3nt: TGTGCCAGCCGTCAGGACAGTCGAAGGAACAATGAGCAGTTCTTC; abundance: .; j_gene: TRBJ2-1; v_gene: TRBV3-1; d_gene: .
CDR3aa: CASSEDRGVHEQFF; CDR3nt: TGTGCCAGCAGCGAGGACAGGGGGGTTCATGAGCAGTTCTTC; abundance: few; j_gene: TRBJ2-1; v_gene: TRBV2; d_gene: TRBD1
CDR3aa: CSVEDTRTGVYLDYGYTF; CDR3nt: TGCAGCGTTGAAGATACGAGGACAGGGGTTTATTTGGACTATGGCTACACCTTC; abundance: .; j_gene: TRBJ1-2; v_gene: TRBV29-1; d_gene: TRBD1
CDR3aa: CAGSVAEGDYNEQFF; CDR3nt: TGTGCCGGTAGTGTAGCTGAGGGAGACTACAATGAGCAGTTCTTC; abundance: .; j_gene: TRBJ2-1; v_gene: TRBV19; d_gene: .
CDR3aa: CASSELEVGYSPLHF; CDR3nt: TGCGCCAGCAGTGAGCTCGAAGTTGGGTATTCACCCCTCCACTTT; abundance: .; j_gene: TRBJ1-6; v_gene: TRBV10-1; d_gene: .
CDR3aa: CASSRQMFTRENIQYF; CDR3nt: TGTGCCAGCAGCCGACAAATGTTTACCAGGGAGAACATTCAGTACTTC; abundance: many; j_gene: TRBJ2-4; v_gene: TRBV7-2; d_gene: .
CDR3aa: CASSLRGQDYEQYF; CDR3nt: TGTGCCAGCAGTTTACGAGGTCAGGACTACGAGCAGTACTTC; abundance: .; j_gene: TRBJ2-7; v_gene: TRBV28; d_gene: .
CDR3aa: CASSSPGQYQETQYF; CDR3nt: TGTGCCAGCAGTTCCCCGGGCCAGTACCAAGAGACCCAGTACTTC; abundance: .; j_gene: TRBJ2-5; v_gene: TRBV28; d_gene: .
CDR3aa: CAITDGAEGQQYF; CDR3nt: TGTGCCATCACTGACGGGGCCGAGGGACAGCAGTACTTC; abundance: few; j_gene: TRBJ2-7; v_gene: TRBV10-3; d_gene: .